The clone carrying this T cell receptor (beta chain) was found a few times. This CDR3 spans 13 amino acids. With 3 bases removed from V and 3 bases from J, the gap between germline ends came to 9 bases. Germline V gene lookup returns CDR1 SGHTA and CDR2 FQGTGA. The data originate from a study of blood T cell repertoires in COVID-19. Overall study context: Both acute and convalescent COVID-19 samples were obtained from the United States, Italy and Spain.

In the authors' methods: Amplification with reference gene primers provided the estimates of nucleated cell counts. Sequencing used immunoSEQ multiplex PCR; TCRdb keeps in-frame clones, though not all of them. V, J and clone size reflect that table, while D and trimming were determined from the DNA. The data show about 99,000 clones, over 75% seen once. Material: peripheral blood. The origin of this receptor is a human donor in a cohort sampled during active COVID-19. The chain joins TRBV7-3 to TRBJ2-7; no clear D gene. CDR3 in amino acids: CASSFTPGYEQYF. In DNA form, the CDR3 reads TGTGCCAGCAGCTTCACACCGGGCTACGAGCAGTACTTC.